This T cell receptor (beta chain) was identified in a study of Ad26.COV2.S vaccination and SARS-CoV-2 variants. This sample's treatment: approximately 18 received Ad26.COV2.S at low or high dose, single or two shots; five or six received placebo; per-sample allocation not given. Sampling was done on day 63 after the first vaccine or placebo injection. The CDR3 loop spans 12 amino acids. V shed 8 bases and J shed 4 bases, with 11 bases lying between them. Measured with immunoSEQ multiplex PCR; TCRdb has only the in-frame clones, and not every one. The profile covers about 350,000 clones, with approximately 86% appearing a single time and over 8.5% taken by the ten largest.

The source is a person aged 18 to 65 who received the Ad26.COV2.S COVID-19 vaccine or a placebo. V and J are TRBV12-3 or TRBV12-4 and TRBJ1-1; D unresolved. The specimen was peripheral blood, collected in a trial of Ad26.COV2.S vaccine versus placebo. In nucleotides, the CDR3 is TGTGCCAGCGGGCTGGGTGTCACTGAAGCTTTCTTT. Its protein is CASGLGVTEAFF.